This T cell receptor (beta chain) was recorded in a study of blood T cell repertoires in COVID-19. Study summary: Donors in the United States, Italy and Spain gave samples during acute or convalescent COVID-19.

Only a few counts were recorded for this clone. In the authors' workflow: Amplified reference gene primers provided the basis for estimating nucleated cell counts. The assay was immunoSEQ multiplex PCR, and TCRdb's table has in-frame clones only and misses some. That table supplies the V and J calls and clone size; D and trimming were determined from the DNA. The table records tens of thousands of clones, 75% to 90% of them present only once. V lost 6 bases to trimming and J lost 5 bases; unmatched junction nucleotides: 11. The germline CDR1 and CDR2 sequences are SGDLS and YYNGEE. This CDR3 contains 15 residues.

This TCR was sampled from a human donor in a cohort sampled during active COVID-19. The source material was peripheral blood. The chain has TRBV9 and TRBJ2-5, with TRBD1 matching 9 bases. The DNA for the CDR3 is TGTGCCAGCACGACGGGGACAGGGCCTGGGGAGACCCAGTACTTC. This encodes CASTTGTGPGETQYF.